This T cell receptor (beta chain) was profiled in a study of Ad26.COV2.S vaccination and SARS-CoV-2 variants. The overall study: The vaccine Ad26.COV2.S was put into the muscle once, or twice with 56 days between.

This clone was detected once. Its specificity is unknown. Treatment indicated: some 19 received Ad26.COV2.S at low or high dose, single or two shots; roughly five received placebo; per-sample allocation not given. Sampling took place 63 days after the first vaccine or placebo injection. The germline CDR1 and CDR2 sequences are MNHEY and SVGAGI. This CDR3 is built from 14 residues. The junction had 7 bases not matched to a gene; V was cut back by 6 bases and J by 5 bases. General study results and limits: Researchers cautioned that TCR breadth and depth analyses may have underestimated total T cell responses.

The repertoire was sequenced with immunoSEQ multiplex PCR; TCRdb's copy has only in-frame clones and lacks some. The profile shows about 350,000 clones, about nine tenths of them singletons. This rearrangement joins TRBV6-5 to TRBJ1-2; 9 bases match TRBD1. This TCR was recovered from a person between 18 and 65 years old who received the Ad26.COV2.S COVID-19 vaccine or a placebo. The specimen was peripheral blood, collected in a trial of Ad26.COV2.S vaccine versus placebo. The CDR3 spells CASSPQGALYGYTF. As DNA, the CDR3 is TGTGCCAGCAGCCCACAGGGGGCTCTATATGGCTACACCTTC.